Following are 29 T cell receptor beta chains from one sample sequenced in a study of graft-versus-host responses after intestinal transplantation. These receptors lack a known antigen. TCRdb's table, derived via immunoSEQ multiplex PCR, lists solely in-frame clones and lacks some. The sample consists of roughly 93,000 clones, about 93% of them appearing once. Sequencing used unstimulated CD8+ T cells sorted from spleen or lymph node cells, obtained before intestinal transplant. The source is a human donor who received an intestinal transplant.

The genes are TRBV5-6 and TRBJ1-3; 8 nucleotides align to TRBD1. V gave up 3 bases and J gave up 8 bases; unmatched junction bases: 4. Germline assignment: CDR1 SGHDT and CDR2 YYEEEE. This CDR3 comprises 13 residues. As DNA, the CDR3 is TGTGCCAGCAGCTCTGGACAGGGATACACCATATATTTT. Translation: CASSSGQGYTIYF.

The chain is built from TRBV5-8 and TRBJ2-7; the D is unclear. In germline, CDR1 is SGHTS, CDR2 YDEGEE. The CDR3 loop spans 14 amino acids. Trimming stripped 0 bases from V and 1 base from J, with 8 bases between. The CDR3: CASSLETRSYEQYF. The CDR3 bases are TGTGCCAGCAGCTTGGAAACCAGGTCCTACGAGCAGTACTTC.

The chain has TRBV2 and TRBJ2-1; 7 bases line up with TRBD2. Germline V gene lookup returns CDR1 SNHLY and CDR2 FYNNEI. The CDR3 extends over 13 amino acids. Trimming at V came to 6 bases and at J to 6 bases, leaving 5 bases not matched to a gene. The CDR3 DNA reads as TGTGCCAGCAGGCCTAGCGGTCCCAATGAGCAGTTCTTC. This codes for CASRPSGPNEQFF.

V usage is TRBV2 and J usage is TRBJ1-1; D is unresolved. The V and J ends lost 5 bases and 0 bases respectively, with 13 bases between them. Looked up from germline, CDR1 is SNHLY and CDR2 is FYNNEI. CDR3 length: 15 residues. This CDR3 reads CASSSFITVNTEAFF. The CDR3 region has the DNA TGTGCCAGCAGTTCTTTCATCACGGTGAACACTGAAGCTTTCTTT. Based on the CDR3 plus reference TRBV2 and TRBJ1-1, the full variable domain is EPEVTQTPSHQVTQMGQEVILRCVPISNHLYFYWYRQILGQKVEFLVSFYNNEISEKSEIFDDQFSVERPDGSNFTLKIRSTKLEDSAMYFCASSSFITVNTEAFFGQGTRLTVV.

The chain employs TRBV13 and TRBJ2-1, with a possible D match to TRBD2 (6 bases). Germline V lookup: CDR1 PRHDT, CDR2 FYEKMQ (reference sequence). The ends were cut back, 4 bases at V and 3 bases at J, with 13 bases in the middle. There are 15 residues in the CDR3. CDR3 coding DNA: TGTGCCAGCAGCTCCCGGCGGGACCTCTACAATGAGCAGTTCTTC. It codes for CASSSRRDLYNEQFF. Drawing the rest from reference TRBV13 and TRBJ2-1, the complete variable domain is AAGVIQSPRHLIKEKRETATLKCYPIPRHDTVYWYQQGPGQDPQFLISFYEKMQSDKGSIPDRFSAQQFSDYHSELNMSSLELGDSALYFCASSSRRDLYNEQFFGPGTRLTVL.

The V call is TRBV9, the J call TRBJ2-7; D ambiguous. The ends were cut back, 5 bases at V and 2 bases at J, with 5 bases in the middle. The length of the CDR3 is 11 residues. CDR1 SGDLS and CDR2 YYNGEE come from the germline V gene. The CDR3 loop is CASSSAYEQYF. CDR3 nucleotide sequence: TGTGCCAGCAGTTCCGCCTACGAGCAGTACTTC.

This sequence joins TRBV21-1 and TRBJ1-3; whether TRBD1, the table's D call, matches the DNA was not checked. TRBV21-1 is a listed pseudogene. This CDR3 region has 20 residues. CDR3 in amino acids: CASSKDVGGQGAYRGNTIYF. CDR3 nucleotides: TGTGCCAGCAGCAAAGATGTAGGGGGACAGGGGGCCTATAGAGGAAACACCATATATTTT.

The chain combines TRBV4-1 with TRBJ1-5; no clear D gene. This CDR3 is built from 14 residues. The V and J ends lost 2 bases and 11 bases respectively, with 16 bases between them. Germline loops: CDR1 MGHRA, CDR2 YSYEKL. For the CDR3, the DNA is TGCGCCAGCAGCCAAACTGTCGGGTTCTTAGCCCAGCATTTT. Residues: CASSQTVGFLAQHF.

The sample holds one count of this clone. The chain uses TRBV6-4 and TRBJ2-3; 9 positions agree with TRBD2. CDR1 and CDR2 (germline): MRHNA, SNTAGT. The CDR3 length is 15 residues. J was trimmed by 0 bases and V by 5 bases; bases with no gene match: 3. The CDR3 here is CASSLTSGSTDTQYF. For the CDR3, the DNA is TGTGCCAGCAGTCTCACTAGCGGGAGCACAGATACGCAGTATTTT.

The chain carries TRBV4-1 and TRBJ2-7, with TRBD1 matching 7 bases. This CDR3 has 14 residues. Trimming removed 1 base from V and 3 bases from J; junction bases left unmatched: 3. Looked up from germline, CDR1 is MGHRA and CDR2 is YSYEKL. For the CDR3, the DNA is TGCGCCAGCAGCCAAGTGCAGGGGGTCTACGAGCAGTACTTC. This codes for CASSQVQGVYEQYF.

CDR3 protein: CASSRGLAGELFF. The CDR3 bases are TGCGCCAGCAGCCGAGGACTAGCCGGGGAGCTGTTTTTT. The rearrangement joins TRBV4-1 to TRBJ2-2; 7 bases agree with TRBD2. The length of the CDR3 is 13 residues. Germline V gene lookup returns CDR1 MGHRA and CDR2 YSYEKL. V dropped 4 bases and J dropped 6; count of bases not matched to a gene: 2.

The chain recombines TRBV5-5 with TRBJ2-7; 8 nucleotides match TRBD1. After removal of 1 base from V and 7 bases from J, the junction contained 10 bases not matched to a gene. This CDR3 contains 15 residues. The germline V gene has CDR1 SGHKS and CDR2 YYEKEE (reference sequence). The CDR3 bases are TGTGCCAGCAGCTTGTTTCTCCAGGGGGCGAGGGAGCAGTACTTC. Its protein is CASSLFLQGAREQYF.

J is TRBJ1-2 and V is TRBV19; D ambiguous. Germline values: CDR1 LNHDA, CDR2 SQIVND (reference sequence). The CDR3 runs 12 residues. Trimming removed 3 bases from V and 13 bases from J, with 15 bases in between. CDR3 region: CASSIGIASSTF. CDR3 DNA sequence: TGTGCCAGTAGTATCGGGATAGCTAGCAGCACCTTC.

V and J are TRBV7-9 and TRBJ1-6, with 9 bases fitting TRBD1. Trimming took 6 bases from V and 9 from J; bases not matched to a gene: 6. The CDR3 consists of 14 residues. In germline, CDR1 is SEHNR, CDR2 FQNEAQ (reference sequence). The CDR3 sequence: CASRSGQGTSPLHF. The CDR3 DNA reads TGTGCCAGCAGAAGTGGACAGGGGACTTCACCCCTCCACTTT.

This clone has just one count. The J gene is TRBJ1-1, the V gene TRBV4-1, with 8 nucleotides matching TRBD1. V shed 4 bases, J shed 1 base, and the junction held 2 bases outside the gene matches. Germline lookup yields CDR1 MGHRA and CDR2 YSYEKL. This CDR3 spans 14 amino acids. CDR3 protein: CASSLGTGNTEAFF. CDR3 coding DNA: TGCGCCAGCAGCCTCGGGACAGGGAACACTGAAGCTTTCTTT.

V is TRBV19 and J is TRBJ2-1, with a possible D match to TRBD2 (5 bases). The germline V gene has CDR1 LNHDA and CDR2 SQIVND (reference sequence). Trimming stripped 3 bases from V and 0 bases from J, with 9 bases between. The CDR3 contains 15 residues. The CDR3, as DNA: TGTGCCAGTAGTATTGCCGGGAACTCCTACAATGAGCAGTTCTTC. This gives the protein CASSIAGNSYNEQFF.

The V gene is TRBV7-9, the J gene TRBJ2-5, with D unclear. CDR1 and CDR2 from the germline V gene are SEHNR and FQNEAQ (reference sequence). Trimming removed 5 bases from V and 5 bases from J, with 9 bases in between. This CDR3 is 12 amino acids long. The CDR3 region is CASSPPVETQYF. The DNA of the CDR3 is TGTGCCAGCAGCCCCCCCGTGGAGACCCAGTACTTC.

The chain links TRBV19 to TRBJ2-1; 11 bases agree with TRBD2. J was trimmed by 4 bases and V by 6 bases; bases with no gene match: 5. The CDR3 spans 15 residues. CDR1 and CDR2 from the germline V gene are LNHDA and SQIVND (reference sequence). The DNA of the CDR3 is TGTGCCAGTAGCTATAGCGGGGGGGCTTACAATGAGCAGTTCTTC. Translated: CASSYSGGAYNEQFF. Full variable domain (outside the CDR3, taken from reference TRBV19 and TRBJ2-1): DGGITQSPKYLFRKEGQNVTLSCEQNLNHDAMYWYRQDPGQGLRLIYYSQIVNDFQKGDIAEGYSVSREKKESFPLTVTSAQKNPTAFYLCASSYSGGAYNEQFFGPGTRLTVL.

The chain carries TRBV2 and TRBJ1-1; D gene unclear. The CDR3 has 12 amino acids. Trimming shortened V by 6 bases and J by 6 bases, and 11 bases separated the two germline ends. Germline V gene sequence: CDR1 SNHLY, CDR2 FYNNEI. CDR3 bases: TGTGCCAGCAGGAAGGAGGTAGCTGAAGCTTTCTTT. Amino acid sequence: CASRKEVAEAFF.

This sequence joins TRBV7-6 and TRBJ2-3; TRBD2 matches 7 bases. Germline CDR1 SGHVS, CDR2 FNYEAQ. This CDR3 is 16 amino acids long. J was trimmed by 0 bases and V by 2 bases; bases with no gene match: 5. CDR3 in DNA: TGTGCCAGCAGCTTATTATCAGCGGGAAGCACAGATACGCAGTATTTT. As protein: CASSLLSAGSTDTQYF. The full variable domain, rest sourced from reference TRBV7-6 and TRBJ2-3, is GAGVSQSPRYKVTKRGQDVALRCDPISGHVSLYWYRQALGQGPEFLTYFNYEAQQDKSGLPNDRFSAERPEGSISTLTIQRTEQRDSAMYRCASSLLSAGSTDTQYFGPGTRLTVL.

The CDR3 region is CASSSGESYNSPLHF. The DNA of the CDR3 is TGTGCCAGCAGCTCCGGGGAGTCCTATAATTCACCCCTCCACTTT. This rearrangement joins TRBV7-3 to TRBJ1-6; D is ambiguous. The CDR3 loop spans 15 amino acids. CDR1 and CDR2 (germline): SGHTA, FQGTGA. V lost 4 bases and J 1 base, leaving 8 bases between the germline ends.

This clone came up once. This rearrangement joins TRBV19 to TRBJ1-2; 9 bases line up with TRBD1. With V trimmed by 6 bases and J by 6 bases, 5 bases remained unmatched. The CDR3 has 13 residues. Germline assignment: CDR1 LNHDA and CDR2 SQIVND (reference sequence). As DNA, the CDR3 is TGTGCCAGTAGCGGGACAGGGTTTCATGGCTACACCTTC. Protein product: CASSGTGFHGYTF.

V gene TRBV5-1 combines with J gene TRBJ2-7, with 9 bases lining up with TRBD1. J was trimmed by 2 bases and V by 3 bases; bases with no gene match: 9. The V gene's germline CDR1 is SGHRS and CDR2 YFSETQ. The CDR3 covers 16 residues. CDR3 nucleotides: TGCGCCAGCAGCTGTACAGGGGGCGCTTCCCCCTACGAGCAGTACTTC. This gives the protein CASSCTGGASPYEQYF. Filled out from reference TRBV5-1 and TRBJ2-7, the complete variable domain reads KAGVTQTPRYLIKTRGQQVTLSCSPISGHRSVSWYQQTPGQGLQFLFEYFSETQRNKGNFPGRFSGRQFSNSRSEMNVSTLELGDSALYLCASSCTGGASPYEQYFGPGTRLTVT.

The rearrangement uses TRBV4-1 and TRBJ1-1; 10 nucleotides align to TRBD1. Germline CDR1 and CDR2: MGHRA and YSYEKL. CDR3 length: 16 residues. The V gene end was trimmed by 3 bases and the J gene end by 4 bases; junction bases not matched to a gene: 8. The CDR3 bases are TGCGCCAGCAGCCACCGCGACAGGGGGCTGGGCACTGAAGCTTTCTTT. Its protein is CASSHRDRGLGTEAFF.

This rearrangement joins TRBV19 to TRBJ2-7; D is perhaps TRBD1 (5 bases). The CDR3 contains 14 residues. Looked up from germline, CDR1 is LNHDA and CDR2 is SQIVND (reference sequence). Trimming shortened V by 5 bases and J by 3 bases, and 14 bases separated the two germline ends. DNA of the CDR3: TGTGCCAGTAGTTTAGGACACAAATACTACGAGCAGTACTTC. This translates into CASSLGHKYYEQYF.

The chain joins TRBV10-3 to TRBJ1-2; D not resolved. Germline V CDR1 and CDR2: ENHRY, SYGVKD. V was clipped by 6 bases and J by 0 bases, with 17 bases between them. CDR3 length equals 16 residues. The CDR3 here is CAISSSTGLANYGYTF. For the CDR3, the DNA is TGTGCCATCAGCTCAAGCACGGGTCTAGCTAACTATGGCTACACCTTC.

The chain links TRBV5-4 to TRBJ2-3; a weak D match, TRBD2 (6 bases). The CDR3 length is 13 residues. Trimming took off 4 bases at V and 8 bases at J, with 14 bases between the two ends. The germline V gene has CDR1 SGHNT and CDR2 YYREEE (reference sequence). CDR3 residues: CASSAGLPGTQYF. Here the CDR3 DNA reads TGTGCCAGCAGCGCCGGACTACCTGGTACGCAGTATTTT.

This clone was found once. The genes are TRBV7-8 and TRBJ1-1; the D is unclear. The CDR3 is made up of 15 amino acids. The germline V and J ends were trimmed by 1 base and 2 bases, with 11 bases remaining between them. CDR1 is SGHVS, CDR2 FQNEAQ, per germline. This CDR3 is CASSLGLAANTEAFF. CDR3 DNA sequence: TGTGCCAGCAGCTTAGGTCTTGCGGCTAACACTGAAGCTTTCTTT. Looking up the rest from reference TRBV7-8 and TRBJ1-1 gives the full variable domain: GAGVSQSPRYKVAKRGQDVALRCDPISGHVSLFWYQQALGQGPEFLTYFQNEAQLDKSGLPSDRFFAERPEGSVSTLKIQRTQQEDSAVYLCASSLGLAANTEAFFGQGTRLTVV.

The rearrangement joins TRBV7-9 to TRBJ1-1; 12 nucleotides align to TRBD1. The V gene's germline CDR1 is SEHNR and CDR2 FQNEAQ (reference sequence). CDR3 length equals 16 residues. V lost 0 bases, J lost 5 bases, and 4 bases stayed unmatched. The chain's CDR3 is CASSLAGQGARTEAFF. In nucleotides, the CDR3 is TGTGCCAGCAGCTTAGCGGGACAGGGGGCGCGTACTGAAGCTTTCTTT.